This T cell receptor beta chain was sequenced in a study of cytomegalovirus exposure and HLA in healthy donors. Researchers ran the PCR with 60 Vbeta and 13 Jbeta primers. This table comes from immunoSEQ multiplex PCR, and its TCRdb copy is limited to in-frame clones, with some not included. Of about 150,000 clones in the sample, about three quarters were seen once. Germline-derived CDR1 and CDR2 are SNHLY and FYNNEI. The CDR3 is made up of 14 amino acids. Trimming left V 6 bases short and J 2 bases short, with 10 bases between. The V call is TRBV2, the J call TRBJ1-4; D unresolved. This receptor was obtained from a man between 35 and 55 years old in good health and CMV-seropositive. Sequenced sample: PBMCs. CDR3 sequence: CASSTLSTNEKLFF. The CDR3 DNA follows: TGTGCCAGCAGCACTCTATCTACTAATGAAAAACTGTTTTTT.